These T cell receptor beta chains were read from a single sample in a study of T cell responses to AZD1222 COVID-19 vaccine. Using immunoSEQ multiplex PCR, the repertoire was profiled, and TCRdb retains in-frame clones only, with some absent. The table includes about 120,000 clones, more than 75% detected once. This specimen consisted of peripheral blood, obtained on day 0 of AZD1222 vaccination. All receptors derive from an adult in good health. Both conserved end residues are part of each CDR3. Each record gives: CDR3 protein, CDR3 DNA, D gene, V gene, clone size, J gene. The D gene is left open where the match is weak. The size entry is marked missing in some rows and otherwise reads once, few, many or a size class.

CASSLRQSSYEQYF	TGTGCCAGCAGTTTAAGACAGAGCTCCTACGAGCAGTACTTC	NA	TRBV27	NA	TRBJ2-7
CASSYGTRATYGYTF	TGTGCCAGCAGTTACGGGACTCGAGCGACCTATGGCTACACCTTC	NA	TRBV6-5	NA	TRBJ1-2
CASSSLLAGSYNEQFF	TGTGCCAGCAGCTCGTTACTAGCGGGGTCCTACAATGAGCAGTTCTTC	TRBD2	TRBV7-6	NA	TRBJ2-1
CASSLIEGKASGNTIYF	TGTGCCAGCAGCTTGATTGAAGGAAAGGCTTCTGGAAACACCATATATTTT	NA	TRBV5-6	once	TRBJ1-3
CAISDPGQGRDNEQFF	TGTGCCATCAGTGACCCCGGACAGGGTCGGGACAATGAGCAGTTCTTC	TRBD1	TRBV10-3	NA	TRBJ2-1
CASSLAGFYEQYF	TGTGCCAGCAGTCTAGCGGGGTTTTACGAGCAGTACTTC	TRBD2	TRBV7-2	NA	TRBJ2-7
CASTPGHSYEQYF	TGTGCCAGCACCCCTGGGCACTCCTACGAGCAGTACTTC	NA	TRBV28	once	TRBJ2-7
CASSAGTGGQPQHF	TGTGCCAGCAGTGCCGGGACAGGGGGTCAGCCCCAGCATTTT	TRBD1	TRBV2	NA	TRBJ1-5
CASSGAGGHEQFF	TGTGCCAGCAGTGGGGCTGGCGGTCATGAGCAGTTCTTC	NA	TRBV28	NA	TRBJ2-1
CASSALSDSYEQYF	TGTGCCAGCAGCGCCCTTAGCGACTCCTACGAGCAGTACTTC	NA	TRBV11-2	NA	TRBJ2-7